This T cell receptor (beta chain) was retrieved from a study of T cells in Graves' hyperthyroidism and ophthalmopathy. Study at large: Prior to any treatment, at the point of initial diagnosis, peripheral blood was collected.

This clonotype was counted a few times. The investigators amplified TCR beta CDR3 regions from RNA transcripts. Using the HTBI primer set, a first-round RT-PCR was run on the TCR CDR3. TCRdb re-analysed the multiplex PCR reads in MiXCR, keeping a single row per CDR3 protein. The sample lists roughly 700,000 distinct CDR3 sequences; 14% were seen once. This CDR3 comprises 15 residues. Trimming took 3 bases from V and 2 from J, leaving 13 bases between them. Per the germline V gene, CDR1 is GTSNPN and CDR2 is SVGIG (reference sequence). Newly diagnosed hyperthyroidism, duration under 2 months, in patients aged 18 to 65. Patients with uncontrolled infections, other autoimmune diseases, pregnancy or lactation were excluded.

The TCR was taken from a woman aged 18-35 years with Graves' hyperthyroidism. The V gene is TRBV30, the J gene TRBJ2-2; D is perhaps TRBD1 (5 bases). Material: blood. CDR3 sequence (DNA): TGTGCCTGGAGCCTAGGGGCAGTTAACACCGGGGAGCTGTTTTTT. Translating gives CAWSLGAVNTGELFF.